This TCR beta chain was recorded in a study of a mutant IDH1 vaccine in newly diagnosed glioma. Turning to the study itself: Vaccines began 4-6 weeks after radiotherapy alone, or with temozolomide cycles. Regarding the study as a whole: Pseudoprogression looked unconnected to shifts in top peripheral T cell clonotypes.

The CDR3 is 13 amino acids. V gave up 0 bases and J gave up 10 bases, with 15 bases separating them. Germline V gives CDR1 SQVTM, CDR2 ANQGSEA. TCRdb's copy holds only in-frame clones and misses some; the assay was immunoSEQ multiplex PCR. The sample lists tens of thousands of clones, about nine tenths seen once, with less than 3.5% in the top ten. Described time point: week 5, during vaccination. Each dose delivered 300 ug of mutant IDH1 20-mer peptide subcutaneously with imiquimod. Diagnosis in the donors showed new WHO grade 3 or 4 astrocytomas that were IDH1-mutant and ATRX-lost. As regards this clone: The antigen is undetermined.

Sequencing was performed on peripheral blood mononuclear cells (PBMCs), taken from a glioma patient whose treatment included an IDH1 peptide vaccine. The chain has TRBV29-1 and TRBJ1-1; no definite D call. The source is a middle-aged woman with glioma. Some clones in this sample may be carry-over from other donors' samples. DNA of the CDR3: TGCAGCGTTGAAGATCCCCCTCCTAGGGCAGCTTTCTTT. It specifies CSVEDPPPRAAFF. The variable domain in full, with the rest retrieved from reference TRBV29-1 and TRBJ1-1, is SAVISQKPSRDICQRGTSLTIQCQVDSQVTMMFWYRQQPGQSLTLIATANQGSEATYESGFVIDKFPISRPNLTFSTLTVSNMSPEDSSIYLCSVEDPPPRAAFFGQGTRLTVV.